A single sample gave rise to the 2 T cell receptor beta chains below, sequenced in a study of graft-versus-host responses after intestinal transplantation. These receptors' antigens are unknown. The repertoire was sequenced with immunoSEQ multiplex PCR; TCRdb's copy has only in-frame clones and lacks some. The sample gives about 83,000 clones, approximately 91% of which show up once; less than 0.4% is in the top ten. Here the sequenced sample was unstimulated CD4+ T cells sorted from spleen or lymph node cells, taken before intestinal transplant. These receptors were obtained from a human donor who received an intestinal transplant.

This rearrangement joins TRBV4-2 to TRBJ2-1; D remains ambiguous. This CDR3 is built from 16 residues. The V end was cut by 0 bases, the J end by 3 bases, with 12 bases between. The germline V gene encodes CDR1 LGHNA and CDR2 YNFKEQ. CDR3 region: CASSQEAALDYNEQFF. DNA of the CDR3: TGTGCCAGCAGCCAAGAGGCGGCGCTAGACTACAATGAGCAGTTCTTC.

The chain links TRBV6-6 to TRBJ1-5; a weak D match, TRBD1 (6 bases). Trimming took off 3 bases at V and 3 bases at J, with 15 bases between the two ends. CDR1 is MNHNY, CDR2 SVGAGI, per germline (reference sequence). The CDR3 runs 16 residues. CDR3 loop: CASSYGPGVTNQPQHF. The DNA for the CDR3 is TGTGCCAGCAGTTATGGTCCAGGGGTAACCAATCAGCCCCAGCATTTT.